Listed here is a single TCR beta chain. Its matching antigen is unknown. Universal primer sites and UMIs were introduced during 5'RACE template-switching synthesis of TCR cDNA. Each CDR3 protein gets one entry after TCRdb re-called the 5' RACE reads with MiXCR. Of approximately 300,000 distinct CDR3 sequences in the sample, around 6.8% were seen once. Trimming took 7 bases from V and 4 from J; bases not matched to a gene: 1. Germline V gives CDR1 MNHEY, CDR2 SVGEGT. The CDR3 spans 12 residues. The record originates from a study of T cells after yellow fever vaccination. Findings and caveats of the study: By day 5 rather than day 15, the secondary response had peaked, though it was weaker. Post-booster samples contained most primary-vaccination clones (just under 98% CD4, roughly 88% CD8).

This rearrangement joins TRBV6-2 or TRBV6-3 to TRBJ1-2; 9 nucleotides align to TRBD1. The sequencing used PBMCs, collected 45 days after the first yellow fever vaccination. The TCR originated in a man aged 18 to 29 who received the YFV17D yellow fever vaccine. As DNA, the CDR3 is TGTGCCAGCAAGGGACAGGGCTATGGCTACACCTTC. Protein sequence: CASKGQGYGYTF.